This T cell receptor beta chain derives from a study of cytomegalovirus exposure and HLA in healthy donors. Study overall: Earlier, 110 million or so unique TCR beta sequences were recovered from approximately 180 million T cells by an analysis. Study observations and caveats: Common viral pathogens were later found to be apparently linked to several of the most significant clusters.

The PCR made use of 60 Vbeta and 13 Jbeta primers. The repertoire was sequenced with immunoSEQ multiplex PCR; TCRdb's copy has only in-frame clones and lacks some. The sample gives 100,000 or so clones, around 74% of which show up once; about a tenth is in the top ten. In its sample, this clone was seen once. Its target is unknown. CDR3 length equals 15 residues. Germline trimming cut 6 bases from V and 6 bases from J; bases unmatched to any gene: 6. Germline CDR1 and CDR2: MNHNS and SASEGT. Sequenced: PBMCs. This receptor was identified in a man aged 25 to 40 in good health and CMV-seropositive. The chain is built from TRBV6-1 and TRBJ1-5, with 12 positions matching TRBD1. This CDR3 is CASSEPGQGAQPQHF. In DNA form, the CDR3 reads TGTGCCAGCAGCGAACCGGGACAGGGGGCTCAGCCCCAGCATTTT.